The 7 T cell receptor beta chains in this list originate from one sample, sequenced in a study of blood T cell repertoires in COVID-19. Data came from immunoSEQ multiplex PCR; TCRdb stores just in-frame clones and leaves some out. The sample has 210,000 or so clones, 75% to 90% seen once; the top ten hold 5.1%. The sequencing input was peripheral blood. Source of these receptors: a human donor in a cohort sampled during active COVID-19.

For the CDR3, the DNA is TGTGCCAGCAGTTTAGACAGGTACAATGAGCAGTTCTTC. Protein: CASSLDRYNEQFF. The chain is built from TRBV28 and TRBJ2-1, with D perhaps matching TRBD1 (6 bases). CDR1 and CDR2 from the germline V gene are MDHEN and SYDVKM. There are 13 residues in the CDR3. Trimming left V 2 bases short and J 4 bases short, with 6 bases between.

The chain employs TRBV19 and TRBJ2-7, with D possibly matching TRBD1 (6 bases). The length of the CDR3 is 15 residues. The V gene's germline CDR1 is LNHDA and CDR2 SQIVND (reference sequence). Trimming stripped 4 bases from V and 3 bases from J, with 16 bases between. The DNA of the CDR3 is TGTGCCAGTAGTAGGACAGCCCGCGGGTACTACGAGCAGTACTTC. Translation gives CASSRTARGYYEQYF.

CDR3 bases: TGCGCCAGCAGCCAAGGTCCCCCGGGACTGGTATCCTACGAGCAGTACTTC. Amino acid sequence: CASSQGPPGLVSYEQYF. This chain connects TRBV4-3 to TRBJ2-7; TRBD2 is a possible D gene (6 bases). Germline V lookup: CDR1 LGHNA, CDR2 YSLEER. This CDR3 is built from 17 residues. Trimming shortened V by 1 base and J by 1 base, and 17 bases separated the two germline ends.

This chain connects TRBV19 to TRBJ2-7; TRBD1 aligns across 8 bases. The trim removed 5 bases at V and 3 bases at J, leaving 12 bases unmatched. Germline CDR1 LNHDA, CDR2 SQIVND (reference sequence). The CDR3 contains 16 residues. The CDR3 loop reads CASSVTQGAPYYEQYF. CDR3 nucleotides: TGTGCCAGTAGTGTGACCCAGGGGGCGCCTTACTACGAGCAGTACTTC.

The DNA for the CDR3 is TGTGCCAGCAGCTTATATGACGAGCAGTACTTC. Amino acid sequence: CASSLYDEQYF. This rearrangement joins TRBV7-2 to TRBJ2-7; D gene ambiguous. Germline assignment: CDR1 SGHTA and CDR2 FQGNSA. The ends were cut back, 2 bases at V and 5 bases at J, with 4 bases in the middle. This CDR3 is 11 amino acids long. Looking up the rest from reference TRBV7-2 and TRBJ2-7 gives the full variable domain: GAGVSQSPSNKVTEKGKDVELRCDPISGHTALYWYRQSLGQGLEFLIYFQGNSAPDKSGLPSDRFSAERTGGSVSTLTIQRTQQEDSAVYLCASSLYDEQYFGPGTRLTVT.

The chain combines TRBV30 with TRBJ2-7; TRBD1 is a possible D gene (6 bases). The CDR3 totals 13 residues. The V end was cut by 4 bases, the J end by 4 bases, with 14 bases between. Germline-derived CDR1 and CDR2 are GTSNPN and SVGIG (reference sequence). This chain's CDR3 is CAWMVGGGYEQYF. CDR3 nucleotide sequence: TGTGCCTGGATGGTAGGGGGTGGATACGAGCAGTACTTC.

This clone appeared a single time. This chain joins TRBV7-9 and TRBJ2-1; perhaps TRBD1 as D (6 bases). The germline V gene has CDR1 SEHNR and CDR2 FQNEAQ (reference sequence). The CDR3 is made up of 18 amino acids. Trimming stripped 1 base from V and 4 bases from J, with 20 bases between. CDR3 sequence: CASSLGDKDLRPYNEQFF. CDR3 sequence (DNA): TGTGCCAGCAGCTTAGGGGACAAGGACCTTAGACCTTACAATGAGCAGTTCTTC.